Below, 20 T cell receptor beta chains from the same sample are listed, as sequenced in a study of T cell responses to AZD1222 COVID-19 vaccine. Profiling relied on immunoSEQ multiplex PCR, and the TCRdb table lists in-frame clones only, not all of them. Among 55,000 to 70,000 clones, 88% were seen once, and the ten largest hold 7.8%. Sample: peripheral blood, taken on day 0 of AZD1222 vaccination. The source is an adult in good health.

The chain combines TRBV19 with TRBJ1-1, with TRBD1 matching over 7 bases. CDR3 length: 13 residues. The germline V gene encodes CDR1 LNHDA and CDR2 SQIVND (reference sequence). The DNA for the CDR3 is TGTGCAACTATCAGGGGGGGACTCACTGAAGCTTTCTTT. Amino acids: CATIRGGLTEAFF. The full variable domain, with the rest looked up from reference TRBV19 and TRBJ1-1, is DGGITQSPKYLFRKEGQNVTLSCEQNLNHDAMYWYRQDPGQGLRLIYYSQIVNDFQKGDIAEGYSVSREKKESFPLTVTSAQKNPTAFYLCATIRGGLTEAFFGQGTRLTVV.

The chain employs TRBV11-2 and TRBJ1-2; D possibly corresponds to TRBD1 (5 bases). Germline CDR1 SGHAT, CDR2 FQNNGV. The CDR3 has 15 residues. V was trimmed by 2 bases and J by 4 bases, leaving 14 bases between them. The chain's CDR3 is CASSLYRQGGYGYTF. CDR3 in DNA: TGTGCCAGCAGCTTATACCGGCAGGGTGGCTATGGCTACACCTTC.

CDR3 sequence: CATSRSGGARAFF. In DNA, the CDR3 is TGTGCCACCAGCCGTTCGGGGGGCGCACGGGCTTTCTTT. The chain has TRBV24-1 and TRBJ1-1, with D perhaps TRBD1 (6 bases). The germline V and J ends were trimmed by 7 bases and 11 bases, with 19 bases remaining between them. The germline CDR1 and CDR2 sequences are KGHDR and SFDVKD. The CDR3 is 13 amino acids.

This sequence joins TRBV5-1 and TRBJ1-6, with 10 nucleotides matching TRBD1. CDR1 and CDR2 (germline): SGHRS, YFSETQ. This CDR3 is built from 17 residues. The ends lost 0 bases at V and 7 bases at J; junction bases unmatched: 7. The CDR3, as DNA: TGCGCCAGCAGCTTGGGAACCGGGACAGGGGCCAATTCACCCCTCCACTTT. This sequence encodes CASSLGTGTGANSPLHF.

This clone was counted between two and nine times. This sample also contains other DNA sequences that code for the same CDR3. V gene TRBV7-9 combines with J gene TRBJ1-1, with 7 bases aligning to TRBD1. Germline-derived CDR1 and CDR2 are SEHNR and FQNEAQ (reference sequence). Trimming at V came to 5 bases and at J to 2 bases, leaving 5 bases not matched to a gene. The CDR3 consists of 14 residues. CDR3 DNA: TGTGCCAGCAGCCCGCGGACAGGTAACACTGAAGCTTTCTTT. It encodes CASSPRTGNTEAFF.

This chain connects TRBV3-1 (or the pseudogene TRBV3-2) to TRBJ1-4; 7 bases match TRBD1. Trimming took 8 bases from V and 3 from J; bases not matched to a gene: 3. The CDR3 contains 13 residues. The germline CDR1 and CDR2 sequences are LGHDT and YNNKEL (reference sequence). CDR3 DNA: TGTGCCAGCGACAGGGCTGCTAATGAAAAACTGTTTTTT. The encoded protein is CASDRAANEKLFF.

This sequence joins TRBV21-1 and TRBJ2-2; TRBD2, the table's D call, was not compared with the DNA. TRBV21-1 is given as a pseudogene. The CDR3 contains 12 residues. CDR3 sequence: CASSKRGTELFF. CDR3 DNA sequence: TGTGCCAGCAGCAAAAGAGGTACTGAGCTGTTTTTT.

J is TRBJ2-1 and V is TRBV10-3; TRBD2 matches at 10 bases. This CDR3 comprises 14 residues. V was clipped by 9 bases and J by 6 bases; unmatched bases: 8. Germline V gene sequence: CDR1 ENHRY, CDR2 SYGVKD. The DNA of the CDR3 is TGTGCCATGAAAGGGACTAGCGCAACCAATGAGCAGTTCTTC. Protein: CAMKGTSATNEQFF.

V usage is TRBV30 and J usage is TRBJ1-5; D call uncertain. CDR1 and CDR2 from the germline V gene are GTSNPN and SVGIG (reference sequence). Trimming shortened V by 2 bases and J by 7 bases, and 12 bases separated the two germline ends. This CDR3 is 13 amino acids long. The CDR3 bases are TGTGCCTGGAGTCCAAAGGGTGGCCAGCCCCAGCATTTT. Translating gives CAWSPKGGQPQHF.

This clone came up a few times. The rearrangement joins TRBV18 to TRBJ2-2; D remains unclear. CDR1 is KGHSH, CDR2 LQKENI, per germline. This CDR3 contains 13 residues. V was clipped by 6 bases and J by 7 bases, with 12 bases between them. In nucleotides, the CDR3 is TGTGCCAGCTCCCCCCAGTTCAACGGGGAGCTGTTTTTT. Translation: CASSPQFNGELFF. The full variable domain, rest sourced from reference TRBV18 and TRBJ2-2, is NAGVMQNPRHLVRRRGQEARLRCSPMKGHSHVYWYRQLPEEGLKFMVYLQKENIIDESGMPKERFSAEFPKEGPSILRIQQVVRGDSAAYFCASSPQFNGELFFGEGSRLTVL.

This chain uses TRBV6-5 with TRBJ1-1, with D perhaps matching TRBD1 (6 bases). The CDR3 consists of 14 residues. Trimming pared 4 bases from V and 3 bases from J, leaving 12 bases between. Germline CDR1 is MNHEY and CDR2 is SVGAGI. The CDR3: CASSLAGDDTEAFF. In nucleotides, the CDR3 is TGTGCCAGCAGTTTAGCAGGGGATGACACTGAAGCTTTCTTT.

This rearrangement joins TRBV19 to TRBJ2-3; D is unresolved. V lost 3 bases and J 6 bases, leaving 4 bases between the germline ends. This CDR3 region has 11 residues. Germline V CDR1 and CDR2: LNHDA, SQIVND (reference sequence). CDR3 loop: CASSMGDTQYF. The CDR3 DNA follows: TGTGCCAGTAGTATGGGTGATACGCAGTATTTT.

V usage is TRBV5-1 and J usage is TRBJ2-3, with D hard to call. Germline V CDR1 and CDR2: SGHRS, YFSETQ. The CDR3 has 12 amino acids. Trimming took off 1 base at V and 4 bases at J, with 4 bases between the two ends. CDR3 in DNA: TGCGCCAGCAGCTTGTTCGCAGATACGCAGTATTTT. Its protein product is CASSLFADTQYF.

This clone was detected only once. The V gene is TRBV6-6, the J gene TRBJ1-6, with TRBD1 identical over 8 bases. The CDR3 contains 20 residues. J lost 0 bases, V lost 6 bases, and 16 bases had no gene match. Germline CDR1 reads MNHNY; CDR2 reads SVGAGI (reference sequence). In DNA, the CDR3 is TGTGCCAGCAGCCGGACAGGGACAGATTGGACGAGCTCCTATAATTCACCCCTCCACTTT. It is translated as CASSRTGTDWTSSYNSPLHF.

The gene calls are TRBV7-2 and TRBJ2-5; TRBD2 aligns across 7 bases. The ends lost 4 bases at V and 4 bases at J; junction bases unmatched: 9. The CDR3 extends over 15 amino acids. Germline CDR1 SGHTA, CDR2 FQGNSA. The CDR3 protein is CASSSWAGRGETQYF. The CDR3 coding sequence is TGTGCCAGCAGCTCGTGGGCAGGGAGGGGAGAGACCCAGTACTTC.

The V gene is TRBV28, the J gene TRBJ1-4; TRBD1 matches 7 bases. The junction had 6 bases not matched to a gene; V was cut back by 3 bases and J by 5 bases. The CDR3 runs 15 residues. Germline V gives CDR1 MDHEN, CDR2 SYDVKM. The CDR3 DNA is TGTGCCAGCAGTTTCCGGCAGGGGGAGAATGAAAAACTGTTTTTT. This codes for CASSFRQGENEKLFF.

CDR3 protein: CASSLGLEPLYGYTF. Here the CDR3 DNA reads TGTGCCAGCAGCTTGGGCCTCGAACCTCTCTATGGCTACACCTTC. This chain connects TRBV5-4 to TRBJ1-2; D remains unclear. The CDR3 spans 15 residues. Trimming cost V 0 bases and J 4 bases, with 13 bases left between them. Germline V CDR1 and CDR2: SGHNT, YYREEE (reference sequence).

This chain links TRBV27 with TRBJ1-1, with TRBD1 matching 8 bases. V gave up 4 bases and J gave up 11 bases; unmatched junction bases: 9. CDR3 length equals 13 residues. Germline CDR1 MNHEY, CDR2 SMNVEV (reference sequence). Here the CDR3 DNA reads TGTGCCAGCAGTTACCGCCAGGGGGCGAAGGCTTTCTTT. It specifies CASSYRQGAKAFF.

The genes are TRBV5-1 and TRBJ1-4; D is unclear. The CDR3 length is 15 residues. Germline lookup yields CDR1 SGHRS and CDR2 YFSETQ. V was pared by 4 bases and J by 0 bases, with 10 bases between. The CDR3 spells CASSDEGATNEKLFF. CDR3 nucleotides: TGCGCCAGCAGCGATGAGGGCGCAACTAATGAAAAACTGTTTTTT.

V usage is TRBV6-4 and J usage is TRBJ2-1, with TRBD1 matching 7 bases. The ends lost 2 bases at V and 3 bases at J; junction bases unmatched: 4. CDR3 length: 15 amino acids. The germline V gene has CDR1 MRHNA and CDR2 SNTAGT. CDR3 in amino acids: CASSDGPGGYNEQFF. In DNA, the CDR3 is TGTGCCAGCAGTGACGGGCCAGGGGGCTACAATGAGCAGTTCTTC.